The subject of this entry is one T cell receptor (beta chain). This sample is drawn from a study of blood T cell repertoires in COVID-19. Overall study context: Material from acute and convalescent COVID-19 was sourced from the United States, Italy and Spain. PBMCs, B-cell-depleted T cells, or T cells provided the cDNA or gDNA that made up the material.

The CDR3 sequence is 15 residues long. Trimming removed 0 bases from V and 2 bases from J, with 10 bases in between. Per germline, CDR1 SGHRS and CDR2 YFSETQ. As handled by the study authors: It was from reference gene primer amplification that nucleated cell counts were estimated. TCRdb keeps only in-frame clones here, not all; method: immunoSEQ multiplex PCR. The V and J calls and the clone size are those of that table, but D and trimming were determined from the DNA. Of 160,000 or so clones detected, around 89% appear once; the ten largest clones hold 2.5% to 3%. The sequence derives from a man in his fifties or sixties with acute or convalescent COVID-19. The sequenced material came from peripheral blood. The chain recombines TRBV5-1 with TRBJ2-3, with D tentatively TRBD1 (5 bases). The CDR3 loop is CASSLVQGYTDTQYF. The CDR3 DNA follows: TGCGCCAGCAGCTTGGTTCAGGGTTACACAGATACGCAGTATTTT.